Following are 3 T cell receptor beta chains from one sample sequenced in a study of cytomegalovirus exposure and HLA in healthy donors. TCRdb's table, derived via immunoSEQ multiplex PCR, lists solely in-frame clones and lacks some. The repertoire holds around 200,000 clones, with 65% to 85% as singletons. Material for sequencing was PBMCs. These receptors came from a woman younger than 30 in good health and CMV-seropositive.

The J gene is TRBJ2-6, the V gene TRBV2, with D unresolved. Between the trimmed V and J ends, which lost 6 bases and 2 bases, there was a span of 5 bases. The CDR3 contains 13 residues. Germline lookup yields CDR1 SNHLY and CDR2 FYNNEI. The CDR3 is CASSAAGANVLTF. The CDR3 nucleotides are TGTGCCAGCAGCGCGGCTGGGGCCAACGTCCTGACTTTC.

J is TRBJ1-1 and V is TRBV19; D not certain. The CDR3 is made up of 14 amino acids. CDR1 and CDR2 (germline): LNHDA, SQIVND (reference sequence). Trimming stripped 3 bases from V and 4 bases from J, with 12 bases between. The DNA of the CDR3 is TGTGCCAGTAGTATGAGAGGGTGGGCCACTGAAGCTTTCTTT. This codes for CASSMRGWATEAFF.

CDR3 loop: CASSYQRTTDTQYF. CDR3 in DNA: TGTGCCAGCAGTTACCAGCGGACCACAGATACGCAGTATTTT. This sequence joins TRBV6-5 and TRBJ2-3; D is perhaps TRBD2 (5 bases). The germline V and J ends were trimmed by 2 bases and 2 bases, with 8 bases remaining between them. This CDR3 comprises 14 residues. The germline CDR1 and CDR2 sequences are MNHEY and SVGAGI.